One and the same sample provided the 26 T cell receptor beta chains below, sequenced in a study of immune evolution from preneoplasia to lung adenocarcinoma. TCRdb's copy holds only in-frame clones and misses some; the assay was immunoSEQ multiplex PCR. The sample has over 4,000 clones, 70% to 80% seen once. Sample: FFPE adjacent normal lung tissue. The receptor set was obtained from a person aged 55-80 years with lung adenocarcinoma.

The V and J genes are TRBV30 and TRBJ1-2; no clear D gene. This CDR3 contains 14 residues. The ends were cut back, 5 bases at V and 6 bases at J, with 19 bases in the middle. Germline CDR1 GTSNPN, CDR2 SVGIG (reference sequence). The CDR3 reads CAWSLLLGPHGYTF. DNA for the CDR3: TGTGCCTGGTCCCTCCTTCTTGGACCCCATGGCTACACCTTC.

This rearrangement joins TRBV5-1 to TRBJ1-1; D is unresolved. Per germline, CDR1 SGHRS and CDR2 YFSETQ. Trimming left V 0 bases short and J 4 bases short, with 10 bases between. The CDR3 is 14 residues long. CDR3 nucleotide sequence: TGCGCCAGCAGCTTGGGTAAGTGGGGCACTGAAGCTTTCTTT. It translates to CASSLGKWGTEAFF.

CDR3 in amino acids: CASSHGDSLNYGYTF. The CDR3 bases are TGTGCCAGCAGCCACGGGGACAGCTTAAACTATGGCTACACCTTC. V usage is TRBV6-5 and J usage is TRBJ1-2; 7 bases line up with TRBD1. V shed 6 bases and J 2 bases; nucleotides not matched to a gene: 9. CDR3 length: 15 amino acids. Per the germline V gene, CDR1 is MNHEY and CDR2 is SVGAGI.

This chain links TRBV7-8 with TRBJ1-1; D might be TRBD1 (5 bases). CDR3 length: 15 amino acids. The V gene lost 5 bases and the J gene lost 1 base, with 14 bases spanning the gap. The germline gives CDR1 SGHVS, CDR2 FQNEAQ. The CDR3 protein is CASSTSDTQNTEAFF. In DNA form, the CDR3 reads TGTGCCAGCAGCACTTCGGACACCCAGAACACTGAAGCTTTCTTT.

The chain uses TRBV5-1 and TRBJ2-5; 9 positions agree with TRBD1. Trimming at V came to 4 bases and at J to 1 base, leaving 2 bases not matched to a gene. Germline CDR1 reads SGHRS; CDR2 reads YFSETQ. The length of the CDR3 is 14 residues. For the CDR3, the DNA is TGCGCCAGCAGCCTACAGGGGGCCCAAGAGACCCAGTACTTC. Its translation is CASSLQGAQETQYF.

The gene calls are TRBV27 and TRBJ1-5, with unresolved D. The CDR3 is 14 amino acids. The germline V and J ends were trimmed by 3 bases and 4 bases, with 10 bases remaining between them. Germline V CDR1 and CDR2: MNHEY, SMNVEV (reference sequence). The CDR3 spells CASSFNGENQPQHF. Written as DNA, the CDR3 is TGTGCCAGCAGTTTTAACGGGGAGAATCAGCCCCAGCATTTT.

The chain recombines TRBV7-2 with TRBJ2-7; the D gene is possibly TRBD1 (6 bases). The length of the CDR3 is 12 residues. Between the trimmed V and J ends, which lost 7 bases and 0 bases, there was a span of 7 bases. Germline-derived CDR1 and CDR2 are SGHTA and FQGNSA. The CDR3 region is CASKDSSYEQYF. In nucleotides, the CDR3 is TGTGCCAGCAAGGACAGCTCCTACGAGCAGTACTTC.

This clone has more than one count but fewer than ten. Different DNA sequences within this sample yield the same CDR3. The V gene is TRBV2, the J gene TRBJ1-1, with TRBD1 matching over 7 bases. The junction had 4 bases not matched to a gene; V was cut back by 2 bases and J by 1 base. The CDR3 length is 15 residues. Germline V gene sequence: CDR1 SNHLY, CDR2 FYNNEI. The CDR3 nucleotides are TGTGCCAGCAGTGAAACAGGGGTAGGGAACACTGAAGCTTTCTTT. Translation: CASSETGVGNTEAFF.

J is TRBJ1-1 and V is TRBV7-3; TRBD1 matches 10 bases. The V and J ends lost 2 bases and 4 bases, in that order; junction bases with no gene match: 16. The CDR3 spans 19 residues. Germline V CDR1 and CDR2: SGHTA, FQGTGA. The CDR3 DNA follows: TGTGCCAGCAGCTTATTGGGGCCCGGGGGACAGGGGATGGGCACTGAAGCTTTCTTT. Translated, it gives CASSLLGPGGQGMGTEAFF.

V is TRBV7-3 and J is TRBJ2-1; possible D gene TRBD2, 6 bases. Germline assignment: CDR1 SGHTA and CDR2 FQGTGA. V was shortened by 4 bases and J by 7 bases, with 17 bases between the two germline ends. This CDR3 is 15 amino acids long. The CDR3 bases are TGTGCCAGCAGCTCCAGTCCCGGGACTTTGAATGAGCAGTTCTTC. Protein sequence: CASSSSPGTLNEQFF.

The chain couples TRBV4-1 to TRBJ1-2, with 8 bases aligning to TRBD1. V lost 6 bases and J lost 8; bases outside the gene matches: 8. The CDR3 sequence is 13 residues long. In germline, CDR1 is MGHRA, CDR2 YSYEKL. CDR3 sequence reads: CASRRQGLDGYTF. The CDR3 bases are TGCGCCAGCAGGCGACAGGGGTTAGACGGCTACACCTTC.

CDR3 coding DNA: TGTGCCAGTACGGCGGGAGTAATTTACAATGAGCAGTTCTTC. This translates into CASTAGVIYNEQFF. The chain links TRBV19 to TRBJ2-1; 7 nucleotides match TRBD2. Germline CDR1 is LNHDA and CDR2 is SQIVND (reference sequence). This CDR3 has 14 amino acids. The J segment lost 4 bases and the V segment lost 7 bases, leaving 7 bases of the junction unmatched.

This clone has only a few counts. The chain couples TRBV5-4 to TRBJ2-7; TRBD2 is a possible D gene (6 bases). Germline V gene data show CDR1 as SGHNT and CDR2 as YYREEE (reference sequence). This CDR3 contains 15 residues. Trimming took 0 bases from V and 6 from J, leaving 16 bases between them. CDR3 loop: CASSLAGVGNFEQYF. The CDR3 DNA is TGTGCCAGCAGCTTGGCGGGAGTAGGTAACTTCGAGCAGTACTTC. Using reference TRBV5-4 and TRBJ2-7 for the parts outside the CDR3, the full variable domain is ETGVTQSPTHLIKTRGQQVTLRCSSQSGHNTVSWYQQALGQGPQFIFQYYREEENGRGNFPPRFSGLQFPNYSSELNVNALELDDSALYLCASSLAGVGNFEQYFGPGTRLTVT.

The chain has TRBV6-5 and TRBJ2-5, with 11 bases lining up with TRBD2. The V gene's germline CDR1 is MNHEY and CDR2 SVGAGI. The trim removed 7 bases at V and 2 bases at J, leaving 6 bases unmatched. This CDR3 is 15 amino acids long. In DNA, the CDR3 is TGTGCCAGCAACCTAGCGGGAGGTGGTCAAGAGACCCAGTACTTC. Its translation is CASNLAGGGQETQYF.

This clone was detected a few times. The chain links TRBV7-9 to TRBJ1-2; D gene ambiguous. Trimming shortened V by 4 bases and J by 0 bases, and 9 bases separated the two germline ends. Germline V lookup: CDR1 SEHNR, CDR2 FQNEAQ (reference sequence). The CDR3 is 14 residues long. The CDR3 protein is CASSSSAANYGYTF. The CDR3 DNA reads as TGTGCCAGCAGCTCCTCGGCAGCTAACTATGGCTACACCTTC.

This sequence joins TRBV6-6 and TRBJ2-7; unclear D gene. The CDR3 loop spans 15 amino acids. CDR1 and CDR2 (germline): MNHNY, SVGAGI (reference sequence). V lost 7 bases and J 0 bases, leaving 16 bases between the germline ends. CDR3 in DNA: TGTGCCAGCATGGAGACTGCCAGAAGCTCCTACGAGCAGTACTTC. Its translation: CASMETARSSYEQYF.

V is TRBV28 and J is TRBJ2-3; the match to TRBD2 covers 11 bases. Per germline, CDR1 MDHEN and CDR2 SYDVKM. Losses at the gene ends were 5 bases for V and 0 bases for J; bases not matched to a gene: 10. The CDR3 is 18 residues long. This CDR3 reads CASSTGTSGGTSTDTQYF. The DNA of the CDR3 is TGTGCCAGCAGTACCGGGACTAGCGGCGGGACTAGCACAGATACGCAGTATTTT.

This chain uses TRBV7-8 with TRBJ1-5; D unresolved. V was shortened by 0 bases and J by 5 bases, with 8 bases between the two germline ends. The CDR3 consists of 14 residues. The germline V gene encodes CDR1 SGHVS and CDR2 FQNEAQ. DNA for the CDR3: TGTGCCAGCAGCTTAGCTTCAGCGGATCAGCCCCAGCATTTT. It translates to CASSLASADQPQHF.

The sample holds one count of this clone. The J gene is TRBJ2-5, the V gene TRBV10-3; TRBD2 matches at 7 bases. J was trimmed by 5 bases and V by 4 bases; bases with no gene match: 4. Germline values: CDR1 ENHRY, CDR2 SYGVKD. The CDR3 extends over 13 amino acids. CDR3 bases: TGTGCCATCAGTGTGATGGGAGGGGAGACCCAGTACTTC. Amino acid sequence: CAISVMGGETQYF.

The chain uses TRBV15 and TRBJ1-2, with D hard to call. V lost 6 bases, J lost 4 bases, and 6 bases lay in between. This CDR3 has 11 residues. CDR1 and CDR2 from the germline V gene are LNHNV and YYDKDF (reference sequence). The CDR3 nucleotides read TGTGCCACCAGAAACAGCTATGGCTACACCTTC. Amino acid sequence: CATRNSYGYTF.

The chain joins TRBV5-1 to TRBJ1-2, with D hard to call. This CDR3 comprises 14 residues. Trimming shortened V by 0 bases and J by 5 bases, and 11 bases separated the two germline ends. CDR1 and CDR2 (germline): SGHRS, YFSETQ. CDR3 in DNA: TGCGCCAGCAGCTTGGATATTGGGGATTATGGCTACACCTTC. The encoded protein is CASSLDIGDYGYTF.

This clone was picked up one time. The rearrangement uses TRBV14 and TRBJ2-1; 10 nucleotides line up with TRBD2. This CDR3 has 13 amino acids. V was clipped by 3 bases and J by 10 bases; unmatched bases: 3. CDR1 and CDR2 from the germline V gene are SGHDN and FVKESK. CDR3 bases: TGTGCCAGCAGCCAGGCTAGCGGGGGAGAGCAGTTCTTC. Protein: CASSQASGGEQFF.

This chain links TRBV20-1 with TRBJ1-4, with D unresolved. The CDR3 has 11 residues. Per the germline V gene, CDR1 is DFQATT and CDR2 is SNEGSKA (reference sequence). V shed 4 bases and J shed 8 bases, with 8 bases lying between them. For the CDR3, the DNA is TGCAGTGCTAACCTCCAGGAAAAACTGTTTTTT. Protein product: CSANLQEKLFF.

J is TRBJ1-3 and V is TRBV9; perhaps TRBD1 as D (6 bases). The CDR3 has 15 amino acids. Germline CDR1 and CDR2: SGDLS and YYNGEE. V lost 1 base and J lost 0, with 8 bases in between. The DNA for the CDR3 is TGTGCCAGCAGCGTAACAGGGACCTCTGGAAACACCATATATTTT. It is translated as CASSVTGTSGNTIYF.

CDR3 in DNA: TGTGCCAGCTCATCGGACAGCCCTGAAGCTTTCTTT. Amino acid sequence: CASSSDSPEAFF. The chain couples TRBV18 to TRBJ1-1, with a weak D call TRBD1 (6 bases). Looked up from germline, CDR1 is KGHSH and CDR2 is LQKENI. Trimming left V 5 bases short and J 6 bases short, with 10 bases between. This CDR3 spans 12 amino acids.

V usage is TRBV6-6 and J usage is TRBJ2-3; D is undetermined. V shed 4 bases and J shed 6 bases, with 14 bases lying between them. The length of the CDR3 is 14 residues. Germline V lookup: CDR1 MNHNY, CDR2 SVGAGI (reference sequence). The CDR3 region is CASSSGTKWDTQYF. The CDR3 DNA reads as TGTGCCAGCAGTTCGGGCACCAAGTGGGATACGCAGTATTTT.